This T cell receptor beta chain was captured in a study of shared clonotypes between healthy human individuals. Study-level background: Each donor's CD4 naive and CD4 memory cells filled three plates apiece, CD8 naive two, and CD8 memory one.

Assay: immunoSEQ multiplex PCR; the TCRdb copy retains only in-frame clones and omits some. The table shows 1.4 million to 1.5 million clones, with roughly 96% occurring only once. In the CD4+ fraction, cells were divided into CD45RA+ naive and CD45RA-negative memory subsets. CDR1 is SGHKS and CDR2 is YYEKEE in the germline V gene (reference sequence). V lost 3 bases and J lost 6, with 4 bases in between. CDR3 length: 11 amino acids. Sequenced: naive CD4+ T cells sorted from blood. Sample subset: CD45RA+ positively selected. This receptor was identified in a man under 40 in good health. The chain links TRBV5-5 to TRBJ2-1; no clear D gene. CDR3 coding DNA: TGTGCCAGCAGCTGGGTCAATGAGCAGTTCTTC. Translating gives CASSWVNEQFF.